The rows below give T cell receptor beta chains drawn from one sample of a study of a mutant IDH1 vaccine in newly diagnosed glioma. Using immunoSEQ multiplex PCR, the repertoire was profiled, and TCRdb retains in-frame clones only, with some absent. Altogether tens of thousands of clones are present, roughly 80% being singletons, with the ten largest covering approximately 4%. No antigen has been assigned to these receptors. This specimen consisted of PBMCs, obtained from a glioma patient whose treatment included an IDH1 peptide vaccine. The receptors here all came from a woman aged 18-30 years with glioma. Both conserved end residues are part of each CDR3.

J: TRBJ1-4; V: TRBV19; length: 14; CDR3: CASSERTVNEKLFF
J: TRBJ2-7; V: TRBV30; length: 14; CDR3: CAWSRRAATYEQYF
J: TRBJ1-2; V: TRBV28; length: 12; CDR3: CAEGTGGHGYTF
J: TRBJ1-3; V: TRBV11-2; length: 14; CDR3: CASSQQVSGNTIYF
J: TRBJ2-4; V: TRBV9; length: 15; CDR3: CASSPPGREEYIQYF
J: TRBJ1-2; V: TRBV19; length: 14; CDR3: CASSIGQGVYGYTF
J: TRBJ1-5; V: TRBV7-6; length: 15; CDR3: CASSSGTGVSQPQHF
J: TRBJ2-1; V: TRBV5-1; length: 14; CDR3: CASDEGGSGNEQFF
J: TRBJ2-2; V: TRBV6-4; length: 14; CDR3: CASSEVGGAGELFF
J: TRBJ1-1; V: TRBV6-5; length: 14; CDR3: CASSYWTGNTEAFF
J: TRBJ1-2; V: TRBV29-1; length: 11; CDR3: CSVEERYGYTF
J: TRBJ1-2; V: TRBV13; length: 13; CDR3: CASSRGGNYGYTF
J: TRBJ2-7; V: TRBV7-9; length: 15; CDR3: CASSNDRGKIYEQYF
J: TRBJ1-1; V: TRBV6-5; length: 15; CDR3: CASSGQGRRDTEAFF
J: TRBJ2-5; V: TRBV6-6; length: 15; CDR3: CASTTGLAGGETQYF
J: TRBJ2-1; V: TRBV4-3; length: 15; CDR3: CASSHPGQLRNEQFF
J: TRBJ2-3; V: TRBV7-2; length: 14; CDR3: CASSLVGGRDTQYF
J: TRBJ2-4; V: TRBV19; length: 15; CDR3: CASSIGGLAKNIQYF
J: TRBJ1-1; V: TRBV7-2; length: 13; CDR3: CASRSGESIQAFF
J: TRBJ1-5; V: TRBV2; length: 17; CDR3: CASSDPRAGTGNQPQHF
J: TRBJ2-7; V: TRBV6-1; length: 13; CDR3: CASGTISSYEQYF
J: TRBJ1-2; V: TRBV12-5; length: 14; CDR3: CASGSGGSDGGYTF
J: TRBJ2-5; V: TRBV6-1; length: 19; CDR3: CASSEEVGWGRNRGKTQYF
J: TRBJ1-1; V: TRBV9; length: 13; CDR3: CASSPAWNTEAFF
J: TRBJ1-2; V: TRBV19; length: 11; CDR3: CATRFGYRYTF
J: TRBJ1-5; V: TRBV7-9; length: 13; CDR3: CASSLVHDQPQHF
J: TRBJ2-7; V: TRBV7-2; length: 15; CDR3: CASSLRTTPLAEQYF
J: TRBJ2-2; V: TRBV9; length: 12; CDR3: CESGGAVRELFF
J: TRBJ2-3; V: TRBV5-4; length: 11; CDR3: CASSLGDTQYF
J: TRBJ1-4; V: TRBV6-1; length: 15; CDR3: CASSEVPPRDEKLFF
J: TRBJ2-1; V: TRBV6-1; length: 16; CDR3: CASSEPLGTGISEQFF
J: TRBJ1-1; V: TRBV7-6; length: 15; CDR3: CASSLAFTGNTEAFF
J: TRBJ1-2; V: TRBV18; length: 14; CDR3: CASSPGRLLYGYTF
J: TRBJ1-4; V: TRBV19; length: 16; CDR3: CASSPPRRHLNEKLFF
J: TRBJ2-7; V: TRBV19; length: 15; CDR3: CASSPTSGSFYEQYF
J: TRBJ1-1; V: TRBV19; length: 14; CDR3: CASRPGGTVVEAFF
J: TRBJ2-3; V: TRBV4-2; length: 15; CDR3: CASSQEWLATDTQYF
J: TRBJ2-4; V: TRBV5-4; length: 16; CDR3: CASSLTYPTGRNIQYF
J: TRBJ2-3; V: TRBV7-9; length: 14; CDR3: CASSARDFTDTQYF
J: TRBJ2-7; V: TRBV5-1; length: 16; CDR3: CASSPESGTSHYEQYF
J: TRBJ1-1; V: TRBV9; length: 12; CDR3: CASREMNTEAFF
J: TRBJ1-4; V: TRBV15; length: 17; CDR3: CATSREGGEGLHEKLFF
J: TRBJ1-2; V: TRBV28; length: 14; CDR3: CASSRSGAIYGYTF
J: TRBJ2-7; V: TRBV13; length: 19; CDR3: CASSLRAGGTGGASYEQYF
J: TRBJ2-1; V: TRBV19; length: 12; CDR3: CASQRGYNEQFF
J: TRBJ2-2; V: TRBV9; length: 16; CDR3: CASSLRGRAGTGELFF
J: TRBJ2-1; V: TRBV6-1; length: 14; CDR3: CASTLYWGGDEQFF
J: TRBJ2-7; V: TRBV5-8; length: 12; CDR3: CASSRTGGEQYF
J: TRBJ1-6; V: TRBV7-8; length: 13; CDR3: CASSPWGVSPLHF